One sample yielded the 3 T cell receptor beta chains listed below, sequenced in a study of memory CD4+ T cells and cytomegalovirus serostatus. Produced via immunoSEQ multiplex PCR; TCRdb's table is partial and in-frame only. In the table there are about 58,000 clones, 82% of which are singletons. The sort gate was single viable CD3+CD4+CD8-CD45RO+ cells for memory CD4+ T cells. The sequencing input was memory CD4+ T cells from blood. The receptors were gathered from an adult in good health and CMV-seronegative. Some clones in this sample may be carry-over from other donors' samples.

The rearrangement uses TRBV30 and TRBJ2-1, with 8 bases identical to TRBD2. Trimming cost V 4 bases and J 5 bases; bases outside gene matches: 13. Per the germline V gene, CDR1 is GTSNPN and CDR2 is SVGIG (reference sequence). The CDR3 length is 16 residues. The chain's CDR3 is CAWTVNSGRLNNEQFF. The CDR3, as DNA: TGTGCCTGGACGGTGAACAGCGGGAGATTAAACAATGAGCAGTTCTTC.

V and J are TRBV6-6 and TRBJ2-5; 9 bases match TRBD1. Germline V gene lookup returns CDR1 MNHNY and CDR2 SVGAGI (reference sequence). This CDR3 comprises 14 residues. The trim removed 5 bases at V and 9 bases at J, leaving 10 bases unmatched. The CDR3 reads CASSGTSGQGPQYF. DNA for the CDR3: TGTGCCAGCAGTGGAACATCGGGACAGGGACCCCAGTACTTC.

Note on this clone: The identical CDR3 is also encoded by other nucleotide sequences in the sample. The rearrangement uses TRBV2 and TRBJ1-5; D may be TRBD1 (5 bases). Per the germline V gene, CDR1 is SNHLY and CDR2 is FYNNEI. The germline V and J ends were trimmed by 7 bases and 2 bases, with 9 bases remaining between them. The CDR3 covers 13 residues. In DNA, the CDR3 is TGTGCCAGCACCCGGGACCGCAATCAGCCCCAGCATTTT. Amino acids: CASTRDRNQPQHF.